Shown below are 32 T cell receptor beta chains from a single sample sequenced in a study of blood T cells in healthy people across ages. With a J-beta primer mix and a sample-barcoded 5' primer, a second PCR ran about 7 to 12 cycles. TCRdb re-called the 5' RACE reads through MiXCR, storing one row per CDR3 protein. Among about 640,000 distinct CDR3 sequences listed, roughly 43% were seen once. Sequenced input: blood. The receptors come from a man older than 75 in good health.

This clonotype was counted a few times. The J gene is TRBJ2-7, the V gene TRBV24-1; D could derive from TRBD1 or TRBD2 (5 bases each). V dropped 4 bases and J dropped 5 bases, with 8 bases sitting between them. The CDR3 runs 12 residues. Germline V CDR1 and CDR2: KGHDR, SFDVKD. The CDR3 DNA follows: TGTGCCACCAGTGAAAGGGGAGACGAGCAGTACTTC. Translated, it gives CATSERGDEQYF.

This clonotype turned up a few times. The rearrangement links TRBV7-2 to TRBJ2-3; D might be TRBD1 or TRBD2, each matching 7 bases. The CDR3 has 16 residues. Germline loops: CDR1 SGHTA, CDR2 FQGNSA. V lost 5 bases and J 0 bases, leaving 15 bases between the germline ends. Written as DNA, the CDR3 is TGTGCCAGCAGCATAAGGGGGCGGGGGAGCACAGATACGCAGTATTTT. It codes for CASSIRGRGSTDTQYF. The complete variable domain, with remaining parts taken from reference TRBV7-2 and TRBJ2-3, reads GAGVSQSPSNKVTEKGKDVELRCDPISGHTALYWYRQSLGQGLEFLIYFQGNSAPDKSGLPSDRFSAERTGGSVSTLTIQRTQQEDSAVYLCASSIRGRGSTDTQYFGPGTRLTVL.

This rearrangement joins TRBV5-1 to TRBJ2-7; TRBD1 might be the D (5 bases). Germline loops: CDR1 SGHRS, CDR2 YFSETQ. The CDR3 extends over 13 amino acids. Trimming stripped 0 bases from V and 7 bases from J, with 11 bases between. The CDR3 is CASSLAAGIEQYF. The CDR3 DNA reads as TGCGCCAGCAGCTTGGCCGCAGGGATTGAGCAGTACTTC.

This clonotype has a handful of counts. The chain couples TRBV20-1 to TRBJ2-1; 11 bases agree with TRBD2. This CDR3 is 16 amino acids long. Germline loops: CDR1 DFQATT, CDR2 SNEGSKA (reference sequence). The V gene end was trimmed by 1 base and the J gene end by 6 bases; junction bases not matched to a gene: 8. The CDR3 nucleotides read TGCAGTGCTAGAGGAGCACTAGCGGGAGTTAGCAATGAGCAGTTCTTC. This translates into CSARGALAGVSNEQFF.

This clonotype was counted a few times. The CDR3 region is CASSFLQGAGSYNEQFF. CDR3 bases: TGTGCCAGCAGTTTTCTACAGGGGGCAGGCTCCTACAATGAGCAGTTCTTC. The V call is TRBV27, the J call TRBJ2-1; 9 nucleotides line up with TRBD1. The junction had 6 bases not matched to a gene; V was cut back by 3 bases and J by 0 bases. The CDR3 runs to 17 residues. CDR1 is MNHEY and CDR2 is SMNVEV in the germline V gene (reference sequence).

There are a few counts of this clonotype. This chain's CDR3 is CSVGVGPSSYNEQYF. CDR3 in DNA: TGCAGCGTTGGGGTGGGACCAAGCTCCTACAATGAGCAGTACTTC. The chain combines TRBV29-1 with TRBJ2-1; D may match TRBD1 or TRBD2 (5 bases each). With the DNA end fitting TRBJ2-7 better, the J assignment may be wrong. The germline V gene has CDR1 SQVTM and CDR2 ANQGSEA. The CDR3 loop spans 15 amino acids.

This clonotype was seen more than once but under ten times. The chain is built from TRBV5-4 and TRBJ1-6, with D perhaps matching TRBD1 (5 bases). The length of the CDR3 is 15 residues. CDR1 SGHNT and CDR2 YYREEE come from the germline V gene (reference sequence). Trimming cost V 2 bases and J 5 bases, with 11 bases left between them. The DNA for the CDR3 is TGTGCCAGCAGCTTTCGGGGGAGAGATAATTCACCCCTCCACTTT. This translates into CASSFRGRDNSPLHF.

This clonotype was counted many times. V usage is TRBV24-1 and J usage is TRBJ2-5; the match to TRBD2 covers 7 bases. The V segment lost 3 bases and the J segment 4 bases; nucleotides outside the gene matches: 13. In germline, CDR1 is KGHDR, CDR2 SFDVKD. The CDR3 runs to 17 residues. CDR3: CATSDPPGREGRETQYF. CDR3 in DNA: TGTGCCACCAGTGATCCCCCGGGTAGGGAGGGGCGAGAGACCCAGTACTTC.

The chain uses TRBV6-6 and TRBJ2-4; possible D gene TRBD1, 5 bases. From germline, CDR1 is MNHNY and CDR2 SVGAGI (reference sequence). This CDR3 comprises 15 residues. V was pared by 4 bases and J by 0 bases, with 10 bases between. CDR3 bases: TGTGCCAGCAGTTTAAACAGGCTAGCCAAAAACATTCAGTACTTC. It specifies CASSLNRLAKNIQYF.

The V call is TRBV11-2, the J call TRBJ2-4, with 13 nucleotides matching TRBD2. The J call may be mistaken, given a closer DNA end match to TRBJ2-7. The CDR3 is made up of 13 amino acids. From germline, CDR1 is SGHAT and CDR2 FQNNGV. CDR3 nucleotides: TGTGCCACCGGACTAGCGGGGGCCTACGAGCAGTACTTC. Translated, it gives CATGLAGAYEQYF.

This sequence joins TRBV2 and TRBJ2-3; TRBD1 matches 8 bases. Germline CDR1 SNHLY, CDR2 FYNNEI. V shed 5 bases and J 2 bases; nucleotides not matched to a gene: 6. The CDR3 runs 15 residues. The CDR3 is CASSRDRPDTDTQYF. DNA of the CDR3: TGTGCCAGCAGTCGGGACAGGCCCGACACAGATACGCAGTATTTT.

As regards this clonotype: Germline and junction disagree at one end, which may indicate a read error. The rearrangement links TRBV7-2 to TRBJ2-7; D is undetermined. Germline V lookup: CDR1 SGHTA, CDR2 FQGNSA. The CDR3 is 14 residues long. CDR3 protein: CASSLGFGSDEQYF. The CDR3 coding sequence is TGTGCCAGCAGCTTAGGTTTCGGCTCCGACGAGCAGTACTTC.

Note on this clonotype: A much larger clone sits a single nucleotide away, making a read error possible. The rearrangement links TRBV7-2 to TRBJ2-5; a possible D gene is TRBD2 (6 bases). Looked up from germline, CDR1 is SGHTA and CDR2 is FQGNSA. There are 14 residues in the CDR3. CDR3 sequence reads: CAGSLGGNQETQYF. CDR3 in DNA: TGTGCCGGCAGCTTGGGCGGGAACCAAGAGACCCAGTACTTC.

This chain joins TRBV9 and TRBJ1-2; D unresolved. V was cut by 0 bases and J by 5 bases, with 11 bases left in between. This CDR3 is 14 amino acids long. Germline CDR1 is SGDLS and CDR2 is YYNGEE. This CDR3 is CASSVVGGLYGYTF. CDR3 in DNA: TGTGCCAGCAGCGTAGTTGGAGGGTTGTATGGCTACACCTTC.

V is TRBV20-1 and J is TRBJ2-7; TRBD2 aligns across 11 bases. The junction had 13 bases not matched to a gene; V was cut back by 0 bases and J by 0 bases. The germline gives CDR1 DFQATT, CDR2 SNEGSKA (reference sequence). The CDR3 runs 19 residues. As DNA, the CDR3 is TGCAGTGCTAGAGATCAAACTAGCGGGAGTCTTAGGAGCTCCTACGAGCAGTACTTC. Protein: CSARDQTSGSLRSSYEQYF.

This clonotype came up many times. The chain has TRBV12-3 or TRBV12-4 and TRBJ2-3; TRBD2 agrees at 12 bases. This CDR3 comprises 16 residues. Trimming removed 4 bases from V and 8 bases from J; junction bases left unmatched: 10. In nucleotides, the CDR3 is TGTGCCAGCAGTTACGGGCTAGCGGGAGGGCCGAGTACGCAGTATTTT. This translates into CASSYGLAGGPSTQYF.

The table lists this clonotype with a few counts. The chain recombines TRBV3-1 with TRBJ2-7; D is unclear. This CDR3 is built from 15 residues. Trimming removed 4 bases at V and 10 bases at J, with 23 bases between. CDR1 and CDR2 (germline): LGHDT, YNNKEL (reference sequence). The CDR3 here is CASSPPPPTRIAQYF. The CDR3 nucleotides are TGTGCCAGCAGCCCTCCCCCTCCTACTCGGATCGCACAGTACTTC.

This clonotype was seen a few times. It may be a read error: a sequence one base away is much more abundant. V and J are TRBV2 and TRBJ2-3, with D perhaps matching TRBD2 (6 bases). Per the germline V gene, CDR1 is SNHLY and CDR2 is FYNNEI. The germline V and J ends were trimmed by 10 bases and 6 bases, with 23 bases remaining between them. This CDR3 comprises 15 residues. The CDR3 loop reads CATLQREWGGDTQYF. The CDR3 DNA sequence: TGTGCCACCCTCCAACGGGAGTGGGGCGGCGATACGCAGTATTTT. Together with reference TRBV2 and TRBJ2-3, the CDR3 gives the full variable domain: EPEVTQTPSHQVTQMGQEVILRCVPISNHLYFYWYRQILGQKVEFLVSFYNNEISEKSEIFDDQFSVERPDGSNFTLKIRSTKLEDSAMYFCATLQREWGGDTQYFGPGTRLTVL.

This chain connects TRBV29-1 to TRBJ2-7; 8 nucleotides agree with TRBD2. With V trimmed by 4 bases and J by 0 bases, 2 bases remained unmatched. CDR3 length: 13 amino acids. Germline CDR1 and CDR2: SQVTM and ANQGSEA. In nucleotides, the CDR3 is TGCAGCGTTGGTAGCGGGAACTCCTACGAGCAGTACTTC. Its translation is CSVGSGNSYEQYF.

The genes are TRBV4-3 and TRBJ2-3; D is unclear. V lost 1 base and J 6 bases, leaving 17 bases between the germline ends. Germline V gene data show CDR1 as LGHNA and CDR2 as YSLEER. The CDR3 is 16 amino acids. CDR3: CASSQGSDTLKDTQYF. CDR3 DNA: TGCGCCAGCAGCCAAGGGTCAGATACCCTCAAGGATACGCAGTATTTT.

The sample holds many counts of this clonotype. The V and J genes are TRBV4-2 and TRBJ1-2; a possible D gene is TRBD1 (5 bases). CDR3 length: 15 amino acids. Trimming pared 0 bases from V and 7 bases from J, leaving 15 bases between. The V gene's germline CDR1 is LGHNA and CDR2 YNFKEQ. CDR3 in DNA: TGTGCCAGCAGCCAAGAGGCAGGGATGAAAAGTGGCTACACCTTC. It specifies CASSQEAGMKSGYTF.

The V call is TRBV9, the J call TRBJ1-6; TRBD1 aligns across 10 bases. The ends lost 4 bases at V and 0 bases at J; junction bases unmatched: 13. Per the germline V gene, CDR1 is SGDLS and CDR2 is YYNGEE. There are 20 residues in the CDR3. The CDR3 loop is CASSPRGQGNPSSYNSPLHF. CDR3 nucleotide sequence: TGTGCCAGCAGCCCACGGGGACAGGGGAACCCCAGCTCCTATAATTCACCCCTCCACTTT.

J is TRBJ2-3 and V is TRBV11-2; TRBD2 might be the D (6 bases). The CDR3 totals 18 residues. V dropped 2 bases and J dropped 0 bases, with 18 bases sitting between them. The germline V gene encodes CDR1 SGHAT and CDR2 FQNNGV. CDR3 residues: CASSLLGYSGGSTDTQYF. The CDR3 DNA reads TGTGCCAGCAGCTTATTAGGTTATAGCGGAGGGAGCACAGATACGCAGTATTTT.

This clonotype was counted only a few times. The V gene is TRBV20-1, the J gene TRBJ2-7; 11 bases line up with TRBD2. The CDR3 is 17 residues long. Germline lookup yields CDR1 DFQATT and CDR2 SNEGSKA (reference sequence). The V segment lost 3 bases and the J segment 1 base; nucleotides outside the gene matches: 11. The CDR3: CSASALAGVRKSYEQYF. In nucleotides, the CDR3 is TGCAGTGCTAGTGCACTAGCGGGGGTGAGAAAATCCTACGAGCAGTACTTC.

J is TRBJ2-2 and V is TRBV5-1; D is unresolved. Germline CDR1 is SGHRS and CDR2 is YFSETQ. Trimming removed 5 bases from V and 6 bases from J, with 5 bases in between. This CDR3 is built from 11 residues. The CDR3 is CASSNAGELFF. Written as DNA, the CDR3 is TGCGCCAGCAGTAACGCCGGGGAGCTGTTTTTT. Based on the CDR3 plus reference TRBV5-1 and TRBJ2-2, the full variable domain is KAGVTQTPRYLIKTRGQQVTLSCSPISGHRSVSWYQQTPGQGLQFLFEYFSETQRNKGNFPGRFSGRQFSNSRSEMNVSTLELGDSALYLCASSNAGELFFGEGSRLTVL.

Here the CDR3 reads CASSEVRDRGYTF. The CDR3 DNA is TGCGCCAGCAGTGAGGTCAGGGACCGGGGCTACACCTTC. The rearrangement uses TRBV10-2 and TRBJ1-2; maybe TRBD1 (5 bases). Germline assignment: CDR1 WSHSY and CDR2 SAAADI. The CDR3 is 13 residues long. Trimming took 2 bases from V and 8 from J, leaving 12 bases between them.

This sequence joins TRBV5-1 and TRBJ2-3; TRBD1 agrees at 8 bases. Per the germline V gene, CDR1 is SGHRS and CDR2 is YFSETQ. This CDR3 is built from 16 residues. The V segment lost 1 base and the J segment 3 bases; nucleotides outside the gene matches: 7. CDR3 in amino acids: CASSLTGGLSTDTQYF. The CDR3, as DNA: TGCGCCAGCAGCTTGACAGGGGGATTAAGTACAGATACGCAGTATTTT.

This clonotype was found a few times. CDR3 nucleotides: TGTGCCAGCAGCCGCAGGGGACTAGCGGGAGTGAATGAGCAGTTCTTC. It is translated as CASSRRGLAGVNEQFF. This chain connects TRBV7-2 to TRBJ2-1; 14 nucleotides line up with TRBD2. After removal of 5 bases from V and 7 bases from J, the junction contained 7 bases not matched to a gene. The CDR3 is made up of 16 amino acids. Germline CDR1 reads SGHTA; CDR2 reads FQGNSA.

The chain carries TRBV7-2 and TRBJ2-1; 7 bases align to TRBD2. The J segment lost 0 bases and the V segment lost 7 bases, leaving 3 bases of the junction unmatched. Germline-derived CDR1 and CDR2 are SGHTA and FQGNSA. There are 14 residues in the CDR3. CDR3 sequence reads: CASNGGISYNEQFF. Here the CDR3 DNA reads TGTGCCAGCAACGGGGGGATCTCCTACAATGAGCAGTTCTTC.

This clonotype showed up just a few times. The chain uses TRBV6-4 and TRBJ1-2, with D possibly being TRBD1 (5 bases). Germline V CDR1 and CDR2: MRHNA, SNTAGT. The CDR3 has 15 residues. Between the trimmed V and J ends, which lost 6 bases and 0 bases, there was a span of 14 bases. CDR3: CASSPTVSANYGYTF. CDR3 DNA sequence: TGTGCCAGCAGCCCGACAGTATCAGCTAACTATGGCTACACCTTC.

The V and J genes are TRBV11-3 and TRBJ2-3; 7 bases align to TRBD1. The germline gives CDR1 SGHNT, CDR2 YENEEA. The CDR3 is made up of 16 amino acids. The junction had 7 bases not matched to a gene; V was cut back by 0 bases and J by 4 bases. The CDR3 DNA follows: TGTGCCAGCAGCTTAGATAGGACAGGCGGAGCAGATACGCAGTATTTT. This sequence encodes CASSLDRTGGADTQYF.

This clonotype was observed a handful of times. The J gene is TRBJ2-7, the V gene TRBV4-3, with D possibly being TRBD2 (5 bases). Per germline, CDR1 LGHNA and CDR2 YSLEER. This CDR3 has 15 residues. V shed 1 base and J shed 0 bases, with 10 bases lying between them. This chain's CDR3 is CASSQGRADSYEQYF. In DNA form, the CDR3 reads TGCGCCAGCAGCCAAGGGCGAGCGGACTCCTACGAGCAGTACTTC.